This section outlines one T cell receptor beta chain sequence together with its context. Its matching antigen is unknown. The data originate from a study of T cell responses to AZD1222 COVID-19 vaccine. Study observations and caveats: Mapped onto spike, vaccine-associated CD4 TCRs spanned it and were dominant at 160-218 and 743-854. Breadth and depth of Spike-specific TCRs rose after two AZD1222 doses.

V lost 3 bases and J lost 2, with 11 bases in between. This CDR3 is built from 15 residues. This table comes from immunoSEQ multiplex PCR, and its TCRdb copy is limited to in-frame clones, with some not included. The sample records approximately 71,000 clones, 65% to 80% being singletons. This sample comprised peripheral blood, obtained on day 0 of AZD1222 vaccination. This TCR came from an adult in good health. The chain links TRBV6-7 to TRBJ1-5; possible D gene TRBD1, 5 bases. TRBV6-7 is noted as an ORF with a role that remains uncertain. CDR3 in DNA: TGTGCCAGCAGTTATTCAGGGATCGGCAATCAGCCCCAGCATTTT. This codes for CASSYSGIGNQPQHF.